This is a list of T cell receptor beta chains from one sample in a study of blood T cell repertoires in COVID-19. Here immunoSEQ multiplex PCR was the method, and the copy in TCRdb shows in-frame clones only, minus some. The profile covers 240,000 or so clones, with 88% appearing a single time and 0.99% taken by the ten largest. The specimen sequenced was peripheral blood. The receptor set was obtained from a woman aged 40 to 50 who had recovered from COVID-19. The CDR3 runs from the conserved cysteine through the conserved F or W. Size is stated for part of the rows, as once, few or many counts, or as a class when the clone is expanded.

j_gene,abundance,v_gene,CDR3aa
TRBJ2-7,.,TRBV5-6,CASSLVDTLGYEQYF
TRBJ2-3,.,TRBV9,CASSVTEPLAGRADTQYF
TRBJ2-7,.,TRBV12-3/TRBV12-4,CASGDSYEQYF
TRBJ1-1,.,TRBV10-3,CAISEVRLTMNTEAFF
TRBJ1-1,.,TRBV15,CATETRDRGSTEAFF
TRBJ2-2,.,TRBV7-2,CASSLVPRGGELFF
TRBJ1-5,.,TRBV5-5,CASSSRGTGNNQPQHF
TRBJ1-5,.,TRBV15,CATTGMGNQPQHF
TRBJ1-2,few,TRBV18,CASSPPSQGGYGYTF
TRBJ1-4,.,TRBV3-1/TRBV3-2,CASSQGAPEKLFF
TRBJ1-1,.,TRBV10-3,CAIRGTAMNTEAFF
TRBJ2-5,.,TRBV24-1,CATSDPPGGGQETQYF
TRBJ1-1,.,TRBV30,CAWSSGAGTEAFF
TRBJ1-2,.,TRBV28,CASSSGQGVFGYTF
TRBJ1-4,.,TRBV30,CAWSEEGEKLFF
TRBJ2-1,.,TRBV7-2,CASSPPGTSGFNEQFF
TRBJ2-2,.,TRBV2,CASMRTSGRGTGELFF
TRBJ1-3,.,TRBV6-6,CASSPPGGSGNTIYF
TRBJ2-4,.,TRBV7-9,CASSPTSGSGKNIQYF
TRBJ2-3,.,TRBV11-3,CASSLLAGLAGSDTQYF
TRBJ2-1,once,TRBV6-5,CASSYDKTSYNEQFF
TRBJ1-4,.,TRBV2,CASSPRGSEKLFF
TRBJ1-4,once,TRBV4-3,CASSPRTGSDEKLFF
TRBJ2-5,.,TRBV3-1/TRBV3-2,CASSQDTGGIQETQYF
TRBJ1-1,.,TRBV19,CASSAPQGLGGRNEAFF
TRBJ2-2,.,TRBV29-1,CSAHLAGGGTGELFF
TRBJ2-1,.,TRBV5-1,CASSPTSGRGIEQFF
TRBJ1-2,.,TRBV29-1,CSVEGGANYGYTF
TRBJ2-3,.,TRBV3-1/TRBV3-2,CASGGNTQYF
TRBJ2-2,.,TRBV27,CASSFQGDRVGPGELFF
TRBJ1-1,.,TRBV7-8,CASSLGDRGTEAFF
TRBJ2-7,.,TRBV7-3,CASSSGTSRAPQYF
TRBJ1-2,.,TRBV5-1,CASSLGPPGTGGGYTF
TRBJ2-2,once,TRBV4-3,CASSRQAPSPHTGELFF
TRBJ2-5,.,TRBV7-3,CASSLSSGRAGKETQYF
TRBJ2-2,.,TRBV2,CASTKTTGAGELFF
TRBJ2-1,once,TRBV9,CASSVDVASGTVEQFF
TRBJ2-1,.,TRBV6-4,CASSDGGLADHNEQFF
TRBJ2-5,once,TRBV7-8,CASSPRGGLQETQYF
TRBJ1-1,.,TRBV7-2,CASSQTGFGTEAFF
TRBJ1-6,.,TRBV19,CASSTGPAGYSPLHF
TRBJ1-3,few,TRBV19,CASRRGPSLGNTIYF
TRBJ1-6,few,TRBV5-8,CATFGPRGSPLHF
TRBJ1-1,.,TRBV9,CASSVGGQPGTEAFF
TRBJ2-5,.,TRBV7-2,CASSLTGSYQETQYF
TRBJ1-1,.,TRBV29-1,CSVERGVAEAFF
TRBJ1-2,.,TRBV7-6,CASSPTRTGVYGYTF
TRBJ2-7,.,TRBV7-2,CASSLEGGRLYEQYF
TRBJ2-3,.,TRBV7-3,CASSWGTSGPGDTQYF
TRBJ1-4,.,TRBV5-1,CASSPNNEKLFF
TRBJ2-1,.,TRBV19,CASSPRAGVGNEQFF
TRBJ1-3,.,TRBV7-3,CASSPPGGNTIYF
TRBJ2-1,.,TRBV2,CASSGSSGPYNEQFF